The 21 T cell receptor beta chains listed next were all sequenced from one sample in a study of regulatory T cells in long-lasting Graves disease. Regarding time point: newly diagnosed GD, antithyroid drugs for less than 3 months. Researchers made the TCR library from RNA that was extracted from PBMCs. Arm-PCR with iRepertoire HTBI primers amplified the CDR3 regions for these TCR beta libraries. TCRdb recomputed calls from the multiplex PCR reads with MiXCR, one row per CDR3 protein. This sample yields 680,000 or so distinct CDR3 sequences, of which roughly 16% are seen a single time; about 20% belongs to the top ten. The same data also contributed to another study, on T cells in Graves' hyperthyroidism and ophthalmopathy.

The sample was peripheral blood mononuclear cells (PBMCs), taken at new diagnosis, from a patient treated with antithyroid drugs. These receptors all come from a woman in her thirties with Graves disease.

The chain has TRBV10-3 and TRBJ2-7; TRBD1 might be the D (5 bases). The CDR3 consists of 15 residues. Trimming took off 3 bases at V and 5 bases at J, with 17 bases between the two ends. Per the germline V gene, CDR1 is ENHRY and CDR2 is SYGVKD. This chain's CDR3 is CAISDPGQGRNEQYF. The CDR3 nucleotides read TGTGCCATCAGTGACCCAGGCCAGGGAAGAAACGAGCAGTACTTC.

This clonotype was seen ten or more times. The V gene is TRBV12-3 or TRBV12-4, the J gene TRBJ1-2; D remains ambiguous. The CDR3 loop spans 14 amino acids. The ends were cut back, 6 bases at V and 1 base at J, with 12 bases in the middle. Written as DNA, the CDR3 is TGTGCCAGCAGGGGTCTCGACCGTAACTATGGCTACACCTTC. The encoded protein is CASRGLDRNYGYTF.

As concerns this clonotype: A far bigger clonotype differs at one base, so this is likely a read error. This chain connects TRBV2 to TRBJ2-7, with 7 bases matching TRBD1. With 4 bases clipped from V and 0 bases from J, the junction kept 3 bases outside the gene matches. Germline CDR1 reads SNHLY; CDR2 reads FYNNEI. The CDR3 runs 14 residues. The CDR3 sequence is CASSARDSSYEQYF. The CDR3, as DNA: TGTGCCAGCAGTGCCCGGGACAGCTCCTACGAGCAGTACTTC.

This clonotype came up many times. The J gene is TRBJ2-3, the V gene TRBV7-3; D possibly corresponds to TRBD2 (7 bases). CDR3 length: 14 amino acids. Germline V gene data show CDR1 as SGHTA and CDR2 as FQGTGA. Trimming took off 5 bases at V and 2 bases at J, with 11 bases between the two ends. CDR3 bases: TGTGCCAGCAGCCGAGCGGGACACACAGATACGCAGTATTTT. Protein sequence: CASSRAGHTDTQYF.

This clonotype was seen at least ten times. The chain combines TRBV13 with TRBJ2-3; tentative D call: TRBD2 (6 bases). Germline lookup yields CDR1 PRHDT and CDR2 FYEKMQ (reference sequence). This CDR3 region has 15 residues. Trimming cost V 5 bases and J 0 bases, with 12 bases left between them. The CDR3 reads CASSQSGSSTDTQYF. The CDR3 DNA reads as TGTGCCAGCAGCCAGAGCGGGTCCAGCACAGATACGCAGTATTTT.

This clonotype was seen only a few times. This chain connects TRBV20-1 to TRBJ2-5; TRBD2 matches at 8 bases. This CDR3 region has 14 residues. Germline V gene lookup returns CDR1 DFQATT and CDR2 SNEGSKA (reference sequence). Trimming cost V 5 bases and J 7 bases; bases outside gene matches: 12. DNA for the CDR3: TGCAGTGCTCGATTTAGCGGGGCCCTAACGACCCAGTACTTC. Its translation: CSARFSGALTTQYF.

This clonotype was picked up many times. The chain's CDR3 is CASSMGQGQETQYF. The CDR3 DNA reads TGTGCCAGCAGTATGGGACAGGGGCAAGAGACCCAGTACTTC. V is TRBV12-3 or TRBV12-4 and J is TRBJ2-5; 10 bases are a match to TRBD1. CDR3 length: 14 amino acids. The junction had 2 bases not matched to a gene; V was cut back by 5 bases and J by 2 bases.

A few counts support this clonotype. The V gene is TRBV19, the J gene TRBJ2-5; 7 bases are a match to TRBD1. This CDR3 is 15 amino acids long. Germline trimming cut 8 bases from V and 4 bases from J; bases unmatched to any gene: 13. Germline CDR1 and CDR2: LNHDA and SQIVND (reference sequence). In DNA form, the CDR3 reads TGTGCCAGTTCACGAACAGGGGTTGAGGGAGAGACCCAGTACTTC. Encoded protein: CASSRTGVEGETQYF.

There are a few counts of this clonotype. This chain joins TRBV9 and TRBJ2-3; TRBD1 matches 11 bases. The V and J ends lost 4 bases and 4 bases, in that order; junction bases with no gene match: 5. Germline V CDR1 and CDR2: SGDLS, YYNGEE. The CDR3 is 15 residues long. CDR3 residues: CASSSGQGASDTQYF. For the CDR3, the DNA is TGTGCCAGCAGCTCAGGACAGGGGGCGTCAGATACGCAGTATTTT.

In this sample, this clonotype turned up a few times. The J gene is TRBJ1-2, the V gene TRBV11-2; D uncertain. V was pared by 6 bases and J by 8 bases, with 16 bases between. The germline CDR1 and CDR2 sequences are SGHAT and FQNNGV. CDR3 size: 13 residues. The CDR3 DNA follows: TGTGCCAGCAGAAGTACAGAGGACGACGGCTACACCTTC. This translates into CASRSTEDDGYTF.

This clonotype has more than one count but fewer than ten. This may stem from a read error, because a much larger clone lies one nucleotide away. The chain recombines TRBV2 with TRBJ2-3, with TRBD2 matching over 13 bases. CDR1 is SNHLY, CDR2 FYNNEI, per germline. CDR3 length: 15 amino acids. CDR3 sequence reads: CTSSGLAGGTDTQYF. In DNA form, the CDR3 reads TGTACCAGCAGTGGACTAGCGGGAGGCACAGATACGCAGTATTTT.

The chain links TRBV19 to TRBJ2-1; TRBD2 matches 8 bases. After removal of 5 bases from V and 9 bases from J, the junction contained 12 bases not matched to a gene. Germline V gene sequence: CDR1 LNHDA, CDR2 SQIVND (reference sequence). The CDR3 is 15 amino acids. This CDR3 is CASSEPGLVPVEQFF. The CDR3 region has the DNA TGTGCCAGTAGTGAACCGGGACTAGTACCCGTTGAGCAGTTCTTC.

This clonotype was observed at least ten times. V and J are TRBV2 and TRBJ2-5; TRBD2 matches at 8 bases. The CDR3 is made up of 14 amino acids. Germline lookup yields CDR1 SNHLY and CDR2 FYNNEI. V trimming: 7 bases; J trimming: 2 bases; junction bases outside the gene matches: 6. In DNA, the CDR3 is TGTGCCAGCATCGGGCGGGAGGAACAAGAGACCCAGTACTTC. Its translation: CASIGREEQETQYF.

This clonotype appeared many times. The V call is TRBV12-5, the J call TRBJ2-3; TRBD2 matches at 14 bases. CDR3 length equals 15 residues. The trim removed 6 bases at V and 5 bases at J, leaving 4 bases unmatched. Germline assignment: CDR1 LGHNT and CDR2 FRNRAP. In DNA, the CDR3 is TGTGCTAGTGGCTCAGGACTAGCGGGAGGAGATACGCAGTATTTT. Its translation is CASGSGLAGGDTQYF.

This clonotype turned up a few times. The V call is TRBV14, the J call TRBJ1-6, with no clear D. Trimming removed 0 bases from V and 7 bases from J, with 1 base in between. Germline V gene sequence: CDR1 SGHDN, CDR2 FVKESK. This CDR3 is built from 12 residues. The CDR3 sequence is CASSQENSPLHF. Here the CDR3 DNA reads TGTGCCAGCAGCCAAGAGAATTCACCCCTCCACTTT.

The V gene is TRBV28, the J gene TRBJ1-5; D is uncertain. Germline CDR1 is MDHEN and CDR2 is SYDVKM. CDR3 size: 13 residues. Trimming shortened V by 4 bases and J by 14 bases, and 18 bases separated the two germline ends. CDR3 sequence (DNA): TGTGCCAGCAGTTCGGCCAGTATTGTATTTGAGCATTTT. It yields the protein CASSSASIVFEHF.

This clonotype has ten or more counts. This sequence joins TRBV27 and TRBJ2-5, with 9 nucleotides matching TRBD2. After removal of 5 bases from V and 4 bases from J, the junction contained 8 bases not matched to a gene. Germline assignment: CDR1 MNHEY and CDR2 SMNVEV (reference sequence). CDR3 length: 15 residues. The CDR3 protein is CASSKKVLAGETQYF. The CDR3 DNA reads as TGTGCCAGCAGTAAAAAAGTACTAGCGGGAGAGACCCAGTACTTC.

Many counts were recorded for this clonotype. For the CDR3, the DNA is TGTGCCAGCAGCTTCGGACTAGCGGTGAGCTACGAGCAGTACTTC. Translated: CASSFGLAVSYEQYF. This rearrangement joins TRBV7-2 to TRBJ2-7, with 10 bases that match TRBD2. Looked up from germline, CDR1 is SGHTA and CDR2 is FQGNSA. Losses at the gene ends were 3 bases for V and 3 bases for J; bases not matched to a gene: 5. This CDR3 is 15 amino acids long.

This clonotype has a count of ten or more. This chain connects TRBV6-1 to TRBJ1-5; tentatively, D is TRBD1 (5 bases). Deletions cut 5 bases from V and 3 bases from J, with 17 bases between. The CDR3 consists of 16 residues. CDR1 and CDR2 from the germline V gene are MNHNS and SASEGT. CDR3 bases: TGTGCCAGCAGTCCTGACTGGGGGGACTTCAATCAGCCCCAGCATTTT. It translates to CASSPDWGDFNQPQHF.

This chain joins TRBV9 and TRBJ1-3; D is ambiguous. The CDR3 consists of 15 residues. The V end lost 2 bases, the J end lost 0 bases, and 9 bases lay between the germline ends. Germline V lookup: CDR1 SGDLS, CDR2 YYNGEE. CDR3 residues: CASSVGLNSGNTIYF. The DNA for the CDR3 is TGTGCCAGCAGCGTCGGACTGAACTCTGGAAACACCATATATTTT.

CDR3 in amino acids: CASSPRGEGTGELFF. The CDR3 DNA is TGTGCCAGCAGCCCCAGGGGGGAAGGAACCGGGGAGCTGTTTTTT. The chain joins TRBV5-4 to TRBJ2-2, with a possible D match to TRBD1 (7 bases). The CDR3 has 15 amino acids. Trimming shortened V by 4 bases and J by 5 bases, and 15 bases separated the two germline ends. The germline V gene encodes CDR1 SGHNT and CDR2 YYREEE (reference sequence).